This T cell receptor (beta chain) originates from a study of T-cell memory formation after mild COVID-19. Study observations and caveats: Of the contracting clones, CD4+ ones lay mainly in CM and EM, and CD8+ ones in EMRA.

This clonotype was picked up a small number of times. Its specificity is not known. TCRdb ran MiXCR on the 5' RACE reads and lists one entry per CDR3 protein. The sample lists around 62,000 distinct CDR3 sequences, roughly a quarter occurring once. The CDR3 runs 17 residues. Germline V gene lookup returns CDR1 SGHRS and CDR2 YFSETQ. Germline trimming cut 2 bases from V and 3 bases from J; bases unmatched to any gene: 13. The TCR was taken from a man aged 18 to 35 who had mild COVID-19 (a few samples of this study predate the infection). Cell type and time point are not known. The sequencing sample was made of PBMCs or a T cell subset sorted from them (not recorded which). The chain has TRBV5-1 and TRBJ1-2, with TRBD1 matching 7 bases. The CDR3 loop reads CASSLTPDRDSYYGYTF. The CDR3 DNA follows: TGCGCCAGCAGCTTAACCCCCGATAGGGACAGTTACTATGGCTACACCTTC.